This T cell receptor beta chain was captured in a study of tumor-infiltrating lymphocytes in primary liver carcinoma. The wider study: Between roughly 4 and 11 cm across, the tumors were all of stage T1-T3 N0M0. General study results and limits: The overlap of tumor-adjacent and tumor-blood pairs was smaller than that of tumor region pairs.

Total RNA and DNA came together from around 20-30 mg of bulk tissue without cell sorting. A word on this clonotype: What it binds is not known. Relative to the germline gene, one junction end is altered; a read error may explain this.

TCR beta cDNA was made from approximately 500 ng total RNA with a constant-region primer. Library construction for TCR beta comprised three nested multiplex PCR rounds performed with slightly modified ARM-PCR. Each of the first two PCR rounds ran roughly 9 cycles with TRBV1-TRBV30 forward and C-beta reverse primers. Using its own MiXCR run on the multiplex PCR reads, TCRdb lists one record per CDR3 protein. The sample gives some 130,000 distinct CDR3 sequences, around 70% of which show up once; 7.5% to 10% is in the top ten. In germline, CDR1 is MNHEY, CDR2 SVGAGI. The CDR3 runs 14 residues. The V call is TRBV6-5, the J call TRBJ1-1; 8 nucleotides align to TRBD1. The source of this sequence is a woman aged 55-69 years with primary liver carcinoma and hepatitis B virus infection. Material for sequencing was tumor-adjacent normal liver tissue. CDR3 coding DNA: TGTGACAGCAAGCAGGACAGGGTGAACATTGAAGCTTTCTTT. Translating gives CDSKQDRVNIEAFF.